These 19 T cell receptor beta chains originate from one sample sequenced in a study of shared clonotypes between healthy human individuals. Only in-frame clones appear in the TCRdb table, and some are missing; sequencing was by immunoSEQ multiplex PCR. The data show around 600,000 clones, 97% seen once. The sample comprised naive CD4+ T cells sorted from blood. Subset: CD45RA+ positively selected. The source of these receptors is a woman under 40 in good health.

The CDR3, as DNA: TGTGCCAGCAGCTTAGGGGGGAGGGTTAGCGGGAAAAATGAGCAGTTCTTC. Encoded protein: CASSLGGRVSGKNEQFF. V and J are TRBV7-2 and TRBJ2-1, with 8 bases that match TRBD2. The V segment lost 1 base and the J segment 7 bases; nucleotides outside the gene matches: 12. The CDR3 contains 17 residues. Germline assignment: CDR1 SGHTA and CDR2 FQGNSA.

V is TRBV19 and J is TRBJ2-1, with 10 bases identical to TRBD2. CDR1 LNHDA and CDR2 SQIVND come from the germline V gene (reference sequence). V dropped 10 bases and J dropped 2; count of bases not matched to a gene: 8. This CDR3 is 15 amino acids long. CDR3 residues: CATTLAGEPYNEQFF. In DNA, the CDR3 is TGTGCCACCACCCTAGCGGGAGAGCCCTACAATGAGCAGTTCTTC. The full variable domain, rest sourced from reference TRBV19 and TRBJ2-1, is DGGITQSPKYLFRKEGQNVTLSCEQNLNHDAMYWYRQDPGQGLRLIYYSQIVNDFQKGDIAEGYSVSREKKESFPLTVTSAQKNPTAFYLCATTLAGEPYNEQFFGPGTRLTVL.

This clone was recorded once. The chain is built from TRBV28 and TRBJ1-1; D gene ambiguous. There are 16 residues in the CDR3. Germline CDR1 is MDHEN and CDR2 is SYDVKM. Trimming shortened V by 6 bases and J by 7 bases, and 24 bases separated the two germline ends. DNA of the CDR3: TGTGCCAGCAGGACCAAAATCTATAACTACGGCGGTGAAGCTTTCTTT. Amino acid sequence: CASRTKIYNYGGEAFF.

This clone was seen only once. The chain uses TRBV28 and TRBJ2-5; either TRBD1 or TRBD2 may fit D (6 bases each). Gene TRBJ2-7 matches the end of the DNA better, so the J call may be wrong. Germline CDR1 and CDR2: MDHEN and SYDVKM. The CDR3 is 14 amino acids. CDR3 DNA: TGTGCCAGCAGTTTTGGGGGGCGCGGATACGAGCAGTACTTC. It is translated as CASSFGGRGYEQYF.

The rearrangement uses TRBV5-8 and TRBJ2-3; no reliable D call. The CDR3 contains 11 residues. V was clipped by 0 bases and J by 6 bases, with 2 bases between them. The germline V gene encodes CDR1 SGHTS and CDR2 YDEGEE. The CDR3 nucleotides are TGTGCCAGCAGCTTGGGTGATACGCAGTATTTT. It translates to CASSLGDTQYF.

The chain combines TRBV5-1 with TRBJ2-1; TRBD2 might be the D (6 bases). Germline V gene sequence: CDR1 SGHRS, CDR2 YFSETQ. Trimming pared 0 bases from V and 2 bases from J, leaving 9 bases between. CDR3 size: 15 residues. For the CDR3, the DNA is TGCGCCAGCAGCTTGGCGGGAGCCACCTACAATGAGCAGTTCTTC. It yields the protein CASSLAGATYNEQFF. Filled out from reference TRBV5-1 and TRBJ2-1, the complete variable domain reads KAGVTQTPRYLIKTRGQQVTLSCSPISGHRSVSWYQQTPGQGLQFLFEYFSETQRNKGNFPGRFSGRQFSNSRSEMNVSTLELGDSALYLCASSLAGATYNEQFFGPGTRLTVL.

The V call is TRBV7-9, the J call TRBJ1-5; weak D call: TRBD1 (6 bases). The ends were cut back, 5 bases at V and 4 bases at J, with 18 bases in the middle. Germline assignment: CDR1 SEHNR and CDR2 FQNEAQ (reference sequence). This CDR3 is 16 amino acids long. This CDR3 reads CASSTGAPAGNQPQHF. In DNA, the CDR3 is TGTGCCAGCAGCACGGGGGCCCCGGCGGGGAATCAGCCCCAGCATTTT.

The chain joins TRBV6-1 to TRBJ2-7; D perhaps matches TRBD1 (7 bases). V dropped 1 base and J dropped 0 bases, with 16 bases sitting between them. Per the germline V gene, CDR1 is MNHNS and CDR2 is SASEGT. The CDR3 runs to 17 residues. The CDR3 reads CASSEGRDSIFSYEQYF. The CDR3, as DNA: TGTGCCAGCAGTGAAGGGAGGGACAGCATTTTCTCCTACGAGCAGTACTTC.

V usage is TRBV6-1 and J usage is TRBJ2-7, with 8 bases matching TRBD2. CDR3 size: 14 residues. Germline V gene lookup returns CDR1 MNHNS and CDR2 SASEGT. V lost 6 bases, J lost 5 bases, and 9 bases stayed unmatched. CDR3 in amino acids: CASRVSRTSNEQYF. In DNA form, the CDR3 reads TGTGCCAGCAGGGTATCTAGGACTAGCAACGAGCAGTACTTC.

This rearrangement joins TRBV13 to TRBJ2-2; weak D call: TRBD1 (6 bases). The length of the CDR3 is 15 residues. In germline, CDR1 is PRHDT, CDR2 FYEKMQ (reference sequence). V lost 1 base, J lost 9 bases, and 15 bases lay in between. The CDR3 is CASSLEGVQRRELFF. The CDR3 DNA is TGTGCCAGCAGCTTAGAGGGGGTTCAGCGACGGGAGCTGTTTTTT. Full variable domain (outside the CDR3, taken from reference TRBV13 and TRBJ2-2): AAGVIQSPRHLIKEKRETATLKCYPIPRHDTVYWYQQGPGQDPQFLISFYEKMQSDKGSIPDRFSAQQFSDYHSELNMSSLELGDSALYFCASSLEGVQRRELFFGEGSRLTVL.

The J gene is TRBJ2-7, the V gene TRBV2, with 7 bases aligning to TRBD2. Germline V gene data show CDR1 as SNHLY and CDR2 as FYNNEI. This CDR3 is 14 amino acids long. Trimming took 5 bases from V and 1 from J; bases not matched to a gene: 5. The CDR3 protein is CASSNLLASYEQYF. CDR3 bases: TGTGCCAGCAGTAATTTACTAGCGTCCTACGAGCAGTACTTC.

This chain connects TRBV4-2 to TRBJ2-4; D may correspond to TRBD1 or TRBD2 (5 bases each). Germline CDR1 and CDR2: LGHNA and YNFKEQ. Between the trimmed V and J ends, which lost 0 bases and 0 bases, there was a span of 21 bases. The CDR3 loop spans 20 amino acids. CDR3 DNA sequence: TGTGCCAGCAGCCAAGATCTTGGGGGTAAGAGTGCGGTAGCCAAAAACATTCAGTACTTC. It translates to CASSQDLGGKSAVAKNIQYF.

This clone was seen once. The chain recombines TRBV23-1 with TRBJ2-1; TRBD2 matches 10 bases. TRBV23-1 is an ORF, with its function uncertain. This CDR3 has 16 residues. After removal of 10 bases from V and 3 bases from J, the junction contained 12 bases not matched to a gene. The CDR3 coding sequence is TGCGCCAACCTAGCGGGAGAAGGGGTGGGCTACAATGAGCAGTTCTTC. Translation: CANLAGEGVGYNEQFF.

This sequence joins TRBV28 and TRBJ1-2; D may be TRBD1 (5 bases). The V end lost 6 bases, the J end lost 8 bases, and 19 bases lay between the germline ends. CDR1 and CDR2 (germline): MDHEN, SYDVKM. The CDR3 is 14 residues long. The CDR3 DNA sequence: TGTGCCAGCAGCGAAGGGGCGGGCCGCCGGGGCTACACCTTC. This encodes CASSEGAGRRGYTF.

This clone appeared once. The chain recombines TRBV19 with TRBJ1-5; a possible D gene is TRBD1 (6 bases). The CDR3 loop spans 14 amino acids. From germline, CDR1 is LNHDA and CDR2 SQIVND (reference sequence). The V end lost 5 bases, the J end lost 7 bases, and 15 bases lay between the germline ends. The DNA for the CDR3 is TGTGCCAGTAGTGCACCTAGGGGGACCCAGCCCCAGCATTTT. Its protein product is CASSAPRGTQPQHF.

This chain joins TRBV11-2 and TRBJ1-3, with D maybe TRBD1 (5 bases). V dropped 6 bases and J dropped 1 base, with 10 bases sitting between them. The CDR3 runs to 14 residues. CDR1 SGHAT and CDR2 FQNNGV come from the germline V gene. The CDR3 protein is CASRQTASGNTIYF. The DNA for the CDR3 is TGTGCCAGCAGACAGACAGCTTCTGGAAACACCATATATTTT.

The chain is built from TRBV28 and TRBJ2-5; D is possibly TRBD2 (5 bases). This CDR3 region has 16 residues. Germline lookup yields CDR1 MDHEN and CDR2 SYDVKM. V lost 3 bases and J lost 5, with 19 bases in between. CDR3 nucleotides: TGTGCCAGCAGTTTGGCGGGTGCAGGTAATGGTGAGACCCAGTACTTC. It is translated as CASSLAGAGNGETQYF.

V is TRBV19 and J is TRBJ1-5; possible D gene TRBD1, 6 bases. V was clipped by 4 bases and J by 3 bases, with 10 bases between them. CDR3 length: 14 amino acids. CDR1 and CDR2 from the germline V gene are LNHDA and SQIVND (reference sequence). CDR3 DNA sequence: TGTGCCAGTAGTAAAAGGGACATCAATCAGCCCCAGCATTTT. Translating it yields CASSKRDINQPQHF.

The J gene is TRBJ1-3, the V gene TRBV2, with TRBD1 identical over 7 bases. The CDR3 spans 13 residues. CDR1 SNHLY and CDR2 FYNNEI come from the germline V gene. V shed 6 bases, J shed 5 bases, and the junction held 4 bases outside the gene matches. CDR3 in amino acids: CASRAGGRNTIYF. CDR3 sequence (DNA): TGTGCCAGCAGGGCAGGGGGTAGAAACACCATATATTTT.